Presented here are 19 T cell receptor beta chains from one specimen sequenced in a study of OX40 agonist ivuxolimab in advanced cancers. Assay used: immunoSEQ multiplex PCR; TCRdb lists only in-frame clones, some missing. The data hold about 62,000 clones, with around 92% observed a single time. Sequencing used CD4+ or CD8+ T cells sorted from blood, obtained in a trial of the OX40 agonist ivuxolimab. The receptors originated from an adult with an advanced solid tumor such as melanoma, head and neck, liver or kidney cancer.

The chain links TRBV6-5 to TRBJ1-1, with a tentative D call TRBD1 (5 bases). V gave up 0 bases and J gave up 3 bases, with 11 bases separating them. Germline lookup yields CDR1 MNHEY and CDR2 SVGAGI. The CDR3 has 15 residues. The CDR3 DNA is TGTGCCAGCAGTTACTCGGGGGGTGGATACACTGAAGCTTTCTTT. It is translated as CASSYSGGGYTEAFF.

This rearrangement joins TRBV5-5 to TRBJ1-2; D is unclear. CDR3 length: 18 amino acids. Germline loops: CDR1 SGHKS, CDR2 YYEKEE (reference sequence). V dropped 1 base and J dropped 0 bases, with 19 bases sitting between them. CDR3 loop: CASSLYAAGLFPNYGYTF. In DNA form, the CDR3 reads TGTGCCAGCAGCTTGTACGCGGCAGGTCTGTTTCCTAACTATGGCTACACCTTC.

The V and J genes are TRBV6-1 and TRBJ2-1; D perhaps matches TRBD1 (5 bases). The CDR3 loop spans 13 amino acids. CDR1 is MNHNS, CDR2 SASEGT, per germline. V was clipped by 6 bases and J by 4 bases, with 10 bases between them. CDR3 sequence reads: CASRPDSYNEQFF. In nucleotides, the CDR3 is TGTGCCAGCAGGCCAGACAGTTACAATGAGCAGTTCTTC.

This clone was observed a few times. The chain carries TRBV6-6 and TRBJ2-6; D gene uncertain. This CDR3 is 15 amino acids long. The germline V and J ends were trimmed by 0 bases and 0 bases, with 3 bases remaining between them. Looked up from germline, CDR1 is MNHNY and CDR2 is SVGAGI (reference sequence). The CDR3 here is CASSYSSSGANVLTF. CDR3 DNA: TGTGCCAGCAGTTACTCGAGCTCTGGGGCCAACGTCCTGACTTTC.

CDR3 region: CASSPGLAGDEQYF. CDR3 in DNA: TGTGCCAGTAGTCCCGGACTAGCGGGAGACGAGCAGTACTTC. This sequence joins TRBV19 and TRBJ2-7, with 13 bases matching TRBD2. CDR1 LNHDA and CDR2 SQIVND come from the germline V gene (reference sequence). The CDR3 runs to 14 residues. Trimming removed 5 bases from V and 5 bases from J; junction bases left unmatched: 3.

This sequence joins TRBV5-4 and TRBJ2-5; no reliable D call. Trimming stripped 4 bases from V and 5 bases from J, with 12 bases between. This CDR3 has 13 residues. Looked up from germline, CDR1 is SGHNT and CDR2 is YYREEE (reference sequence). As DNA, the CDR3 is TGTGCCAGCAGCACCTACCTCGGGGAGACCCAGTACTTC. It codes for CASSTYLGETQYF.

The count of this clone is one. The CDR3 nucleotides read TGTGCCAGCAGCTCTTCGTTGTCCTACGAGCAGTACTTC. This translates into CASSSSLSYEQYF. The V gene is TRBV7-3, the J gene TRBJ2-7; the D is unclear. V was pared by 4 bases and J by 1 base, with 8 bases between. In germline, CDR1 is SGHTA, CDR2 FQGTGA. There are 13 residues in the CDR3.

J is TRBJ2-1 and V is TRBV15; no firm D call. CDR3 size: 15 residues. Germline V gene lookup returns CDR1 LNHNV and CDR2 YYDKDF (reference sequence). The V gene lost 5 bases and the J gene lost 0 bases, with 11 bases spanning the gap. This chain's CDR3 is CATSLVRNSYNEQFF. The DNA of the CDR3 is TGTGCCACCAGCCTGGTCCGGAACTCCTACAATGAGCAGTTCTTC.

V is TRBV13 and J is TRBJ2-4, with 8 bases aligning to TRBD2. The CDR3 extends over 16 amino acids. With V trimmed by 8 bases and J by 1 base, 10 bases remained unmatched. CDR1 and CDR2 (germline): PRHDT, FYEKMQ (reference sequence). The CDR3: CASLAAGDGAKNIQYF. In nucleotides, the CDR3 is TGTGCCAGCCTGGCAGCGGGGGACGGGGCCAAAAACATTCAGTACTTC.

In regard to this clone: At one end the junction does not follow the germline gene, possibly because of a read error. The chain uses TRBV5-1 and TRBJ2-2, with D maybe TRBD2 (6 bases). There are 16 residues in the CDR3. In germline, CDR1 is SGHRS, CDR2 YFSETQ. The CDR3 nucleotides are TGCGCCAGCAGCGTATCGGGACTTTCGAACACCGAGGAGCTGTTTTTT. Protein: CASSVSGLSNTEELFF.

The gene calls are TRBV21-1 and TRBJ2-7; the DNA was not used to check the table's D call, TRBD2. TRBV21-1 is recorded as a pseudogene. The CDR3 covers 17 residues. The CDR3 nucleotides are TGTGCCAGCAGCAAAGTGTGGACTAGCGGGGCACATAACGAGCAGTACTTC. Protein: CASSKVWTSGAHNEQYF.

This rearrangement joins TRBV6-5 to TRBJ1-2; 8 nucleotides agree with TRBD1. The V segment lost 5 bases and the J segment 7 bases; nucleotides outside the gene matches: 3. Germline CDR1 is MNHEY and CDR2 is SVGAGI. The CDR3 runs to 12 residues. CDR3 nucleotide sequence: TGTGCCAGCAGTCCAGGGGGCTTTGGCTACACCTTC. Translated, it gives CASSPGGFGYTF.

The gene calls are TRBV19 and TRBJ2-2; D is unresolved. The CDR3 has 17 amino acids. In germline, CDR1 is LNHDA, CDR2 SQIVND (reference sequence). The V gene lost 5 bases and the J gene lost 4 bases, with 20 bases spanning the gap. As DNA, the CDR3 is TGTGCCAGTAGTCTCCTCCAGGCACAAGGAACCACCGGGGAGCTGTTTTTT. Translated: CASSLLQAQGTTGELFF. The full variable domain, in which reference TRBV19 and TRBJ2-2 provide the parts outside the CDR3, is DGGITQSPKYLFRKEGQNVTLSCEQNLNHDAMYWYRQDPGQGLRLIYYSQIVNDFQKGDIAEGYSVSREKKESFPLTVTSAQKNPTAFYLCASSLLQAQGTTGELFFGEGSRLTVL.

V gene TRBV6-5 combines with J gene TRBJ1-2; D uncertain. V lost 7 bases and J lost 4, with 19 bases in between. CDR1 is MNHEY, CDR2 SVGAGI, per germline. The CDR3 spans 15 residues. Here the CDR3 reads CASKAENFGAYGYTF. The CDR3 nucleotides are TGTGCCAGCAAGGCGGAGAATTTCGGAGCCTATGGCTACACCTTC.

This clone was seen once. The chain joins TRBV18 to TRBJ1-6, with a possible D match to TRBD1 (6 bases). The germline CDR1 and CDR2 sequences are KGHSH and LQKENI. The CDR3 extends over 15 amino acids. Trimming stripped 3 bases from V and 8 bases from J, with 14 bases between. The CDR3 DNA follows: TGTGCCAGCTCACCGTTGGGGGCTGGGGATTCACCCCTCCACTTT. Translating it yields CASSPLGAGDSPLHF.

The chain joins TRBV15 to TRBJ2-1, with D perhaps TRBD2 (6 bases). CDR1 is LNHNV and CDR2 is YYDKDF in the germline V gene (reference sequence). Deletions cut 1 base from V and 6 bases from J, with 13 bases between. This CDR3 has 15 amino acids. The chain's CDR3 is CATSRGLGSGNEQFF. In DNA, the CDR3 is TGTGCCACCAGCAGAGGACTAGGATCGGGCAATGAGCAGTTCTTC.

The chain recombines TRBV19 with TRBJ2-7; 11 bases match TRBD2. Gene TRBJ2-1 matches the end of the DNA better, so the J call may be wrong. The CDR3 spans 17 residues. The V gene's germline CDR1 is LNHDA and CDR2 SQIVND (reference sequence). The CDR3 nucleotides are TGTGCCAGTAGTATAGATCCCCCGGGACTAGCGGACAATGAGCAGTTCTTC. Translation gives CASSIDPPGLADNEQFF.

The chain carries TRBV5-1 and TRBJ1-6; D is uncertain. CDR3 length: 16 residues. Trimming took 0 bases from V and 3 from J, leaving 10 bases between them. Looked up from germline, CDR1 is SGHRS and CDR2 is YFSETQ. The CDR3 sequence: CASSLGGPHYNSPLHF. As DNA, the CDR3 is TGCGCCAGCAGCTTGGGTGGGCCCCACTATAATTCACCCCTCCACTTT.

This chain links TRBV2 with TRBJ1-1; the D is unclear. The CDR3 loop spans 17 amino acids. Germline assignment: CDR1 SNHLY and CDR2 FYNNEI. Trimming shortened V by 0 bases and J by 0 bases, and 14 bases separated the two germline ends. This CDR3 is CASSEAGLSNMNTEAFF. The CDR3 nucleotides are TGTGCCAGCAGTGAAGCAGGGCTGAGTAACATGAACACTGAAGCTTTCTTT.